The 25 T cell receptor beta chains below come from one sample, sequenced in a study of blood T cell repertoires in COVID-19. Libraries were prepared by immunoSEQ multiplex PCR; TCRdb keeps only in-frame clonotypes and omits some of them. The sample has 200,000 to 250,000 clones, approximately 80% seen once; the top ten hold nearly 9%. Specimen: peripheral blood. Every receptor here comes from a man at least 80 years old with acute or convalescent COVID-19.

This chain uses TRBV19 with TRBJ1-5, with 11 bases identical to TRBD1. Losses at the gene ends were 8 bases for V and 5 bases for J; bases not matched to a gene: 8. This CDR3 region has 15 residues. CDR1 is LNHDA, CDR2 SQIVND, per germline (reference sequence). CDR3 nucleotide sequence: TGTGCCAGTGCATCCGGGACAGGGGGTTATCAGCCCCAGCATTTT. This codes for CASASGTGGYQPQHF.

The CDR3 DNA reads as TGTGCCAGCAGCCAAGGGGGCCTCAACACCGGGGAGCTGTTTTTT. Protein sequence: CASSQGGLNTGELFF. The chain is built from TRBV3-1 (or the pseudogene TRBV3-2) and TRBJ2-2; D is perhaps TRBD1 (5 bases). Per the germline V gene, CDR1 is LGHDT and CDR2 is YNNKEL (reference sequence). Trimming removed 1 base at V and 2 bases at J, with 8 bases between. This CDR3 spans 15 amino acids.

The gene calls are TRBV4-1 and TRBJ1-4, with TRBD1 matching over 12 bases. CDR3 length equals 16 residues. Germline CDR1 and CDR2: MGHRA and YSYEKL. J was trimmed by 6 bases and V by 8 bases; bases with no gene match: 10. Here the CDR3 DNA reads TGCGCCAGCCAAAACCGGGACAGGGGGCGGGATGAAAAACTGTTTTTT. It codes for CASQNRDRGRDEKLFF.

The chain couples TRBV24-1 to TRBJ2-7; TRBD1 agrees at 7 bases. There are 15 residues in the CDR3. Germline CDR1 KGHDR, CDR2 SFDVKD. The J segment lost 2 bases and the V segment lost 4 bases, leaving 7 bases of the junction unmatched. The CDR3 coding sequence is TGTGCCACCAGTGACCCTGGGACAGAACCCTACGAGCAGTACTTC. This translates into CATSDPGTEPYEQYF.

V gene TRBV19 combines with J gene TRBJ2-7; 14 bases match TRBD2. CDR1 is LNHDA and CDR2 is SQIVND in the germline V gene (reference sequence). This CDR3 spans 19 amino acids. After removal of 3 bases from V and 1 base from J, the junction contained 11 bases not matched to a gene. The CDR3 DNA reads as TGTGCCAGTAGTATCAGACTAGCGGGAGGGCCTGGTTCGTCCTACGAGCAGTACTTC. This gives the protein CASSIRLAGGPGSSYEQYF.

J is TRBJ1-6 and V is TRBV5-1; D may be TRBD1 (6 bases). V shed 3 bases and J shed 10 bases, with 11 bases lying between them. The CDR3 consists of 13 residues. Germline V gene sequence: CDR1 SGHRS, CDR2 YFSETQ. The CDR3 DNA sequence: TGCGCCAGCAGCTCACAGGGTGGGTCACCCCTCCACTTT. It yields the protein CASSSQGGSPLHF.

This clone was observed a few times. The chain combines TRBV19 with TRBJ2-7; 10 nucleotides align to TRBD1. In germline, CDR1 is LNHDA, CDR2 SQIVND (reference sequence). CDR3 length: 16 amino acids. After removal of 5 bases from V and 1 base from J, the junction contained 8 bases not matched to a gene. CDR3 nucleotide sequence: TGTGCCAGTAGTGCGACCCGGGACAGGGGATCCTACGAGCAGTACTTC. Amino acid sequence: CASSATRDRGSYEQYF.

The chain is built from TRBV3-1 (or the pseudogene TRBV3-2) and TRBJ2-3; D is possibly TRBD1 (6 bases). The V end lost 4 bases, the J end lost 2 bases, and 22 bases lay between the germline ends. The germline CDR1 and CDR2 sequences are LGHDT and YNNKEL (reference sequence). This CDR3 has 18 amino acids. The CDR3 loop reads CASSPKPRGTGNTDTQYF. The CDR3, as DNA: TGTGCCAGCAGCCCTAAACCCAGAGGAACAGGGAACACAGATACGCAGTATTTT.

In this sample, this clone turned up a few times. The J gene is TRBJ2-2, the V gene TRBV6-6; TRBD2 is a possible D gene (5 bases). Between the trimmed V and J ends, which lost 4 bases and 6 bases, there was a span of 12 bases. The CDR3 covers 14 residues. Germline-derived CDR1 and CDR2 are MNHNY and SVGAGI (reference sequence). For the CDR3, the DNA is TGTGCCAGCAGTTTTAAGGGAGTGGCCGGGGAGCTGTTTTTT. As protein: CASSFKGVAGELFF.

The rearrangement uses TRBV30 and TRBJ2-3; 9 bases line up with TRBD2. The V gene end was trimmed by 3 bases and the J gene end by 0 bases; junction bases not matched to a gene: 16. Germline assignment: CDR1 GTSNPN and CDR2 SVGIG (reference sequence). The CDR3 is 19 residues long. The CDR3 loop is CAWSLGGAGGLTSTDTQYF. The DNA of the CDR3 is TGTGCCTGGAGCCTAGGAGGAGCGGGGGGCTTAACTAGCACAGATACGCAGTATTTT.

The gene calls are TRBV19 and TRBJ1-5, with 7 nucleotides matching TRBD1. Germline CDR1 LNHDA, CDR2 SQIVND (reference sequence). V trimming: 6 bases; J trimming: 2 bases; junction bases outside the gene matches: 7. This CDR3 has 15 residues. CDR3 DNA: TGTGCCAGTAGGGCAGTCCAGGGGGGCAATCAGCCCCAGCATTTT. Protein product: CASRAVQGGNQPQHF.

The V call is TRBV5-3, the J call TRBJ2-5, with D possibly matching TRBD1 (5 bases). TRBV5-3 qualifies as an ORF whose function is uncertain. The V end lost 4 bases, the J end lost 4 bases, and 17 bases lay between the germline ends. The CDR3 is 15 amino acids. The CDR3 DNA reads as TGTGCCAGAAGCAGAACCGCCCAGGGTCCAGAGACCCAGTACTTC. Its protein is CARSRTAQGPETQYF.

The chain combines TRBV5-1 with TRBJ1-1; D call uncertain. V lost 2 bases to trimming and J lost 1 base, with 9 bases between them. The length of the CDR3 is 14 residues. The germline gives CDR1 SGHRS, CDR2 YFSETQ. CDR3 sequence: CASSFEVSNTEAFF. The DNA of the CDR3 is TGCGCCAGCAGCTTTGAGGTTTCGAACACTGAAGCTTTCTTT.

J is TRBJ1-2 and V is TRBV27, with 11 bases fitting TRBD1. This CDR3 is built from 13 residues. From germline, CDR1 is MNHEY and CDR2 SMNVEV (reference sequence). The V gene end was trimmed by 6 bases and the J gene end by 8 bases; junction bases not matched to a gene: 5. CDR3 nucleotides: TGTGCCAGCAGAGGACAGGGGGCCGGAGGCTACACCTTC. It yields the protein CASRGQGAGGYTF.

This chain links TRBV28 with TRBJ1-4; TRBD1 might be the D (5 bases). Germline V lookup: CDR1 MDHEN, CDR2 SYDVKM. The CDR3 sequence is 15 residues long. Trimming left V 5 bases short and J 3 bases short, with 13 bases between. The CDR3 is CASSPTGGANEKLFF. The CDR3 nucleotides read TGTGCCAGCAGTCCCACCGGGGGGGCTAATGAAAAACTGTTTTTT. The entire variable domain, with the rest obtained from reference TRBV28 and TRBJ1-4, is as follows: DVKVTQSSRYLVKRTGEKVFLECVQDMDHENMFWYRQDPGLGLRLIYFSYDVKMKEKGDIPEGYSVSREKKERFSLILESASTNQTSMYLCASSPTGGANEKLFFGSGTQLSVL.

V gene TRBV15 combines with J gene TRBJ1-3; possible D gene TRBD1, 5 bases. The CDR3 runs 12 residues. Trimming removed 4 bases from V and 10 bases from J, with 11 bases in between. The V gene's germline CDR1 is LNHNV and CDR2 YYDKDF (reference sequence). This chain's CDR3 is CATSTRGGTIYF. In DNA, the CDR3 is TGTGCCACCAGCACCCGGGGGGGGACCATATATTTT.

The CDR3 DNA sequence: TGTGCCAGCAGCTCGGGACTAGCGGGGCCACTCTCCTACGAGCAGTACTTC. Its translation is CASSSGLAGPLSYEQYF. V usage is TRBV5-4 and J usage is TRBJ2-7; 13 bases line up with TRBD2. The CDR3 loop spans 17 amino acids. After removal of 3 bases from V and 0 bases from J, the junction contained 6 bases not matched to a gene. CDR1 and CDR2 (germline): SGHNT, YYREEE (reference sequence).

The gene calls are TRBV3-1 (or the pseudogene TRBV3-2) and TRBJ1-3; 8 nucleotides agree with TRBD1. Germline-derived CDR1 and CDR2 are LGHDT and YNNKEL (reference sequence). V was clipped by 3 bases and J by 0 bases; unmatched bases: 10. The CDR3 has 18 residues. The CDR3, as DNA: TGTGCCAGCAGCCATATATCGGGACAGGCGTTCTCTGGAAACACCATATATTTT. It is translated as CASSHISGQAFSGNTIYF.

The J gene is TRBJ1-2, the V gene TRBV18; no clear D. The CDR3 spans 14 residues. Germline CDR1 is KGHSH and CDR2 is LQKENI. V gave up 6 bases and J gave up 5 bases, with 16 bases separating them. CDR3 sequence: CASSQEQFSYGYTF. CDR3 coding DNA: TGTGCCAGCTCCCAGGAACAGTTCTCGTATGGCTACACCTTC.

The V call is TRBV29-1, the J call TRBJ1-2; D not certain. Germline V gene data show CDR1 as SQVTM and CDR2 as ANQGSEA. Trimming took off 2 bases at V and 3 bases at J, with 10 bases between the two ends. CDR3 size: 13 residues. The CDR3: CSVEQALYYGYTF. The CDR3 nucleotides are TGCAGCGTTGAACAGGCCCTCTACTATGGCTACACCTTC.

The CDR3 DNA is TGTGCCAGCAGTTACTCACGGGAGGGCTATGGCTACACCTTC. Residues: CASSYSREGYGYTF. The chain couples TRBV6-6 to TRBJ1-2; D gene unclear. Germline CDR1 is MNHNY and CDR2 is SVGAGI (reference sequence). The V end lost 0 bases, the J end lost 4 bases, and 9 bases lay between the germline ends. The length of the CDR3 is 14 residues.

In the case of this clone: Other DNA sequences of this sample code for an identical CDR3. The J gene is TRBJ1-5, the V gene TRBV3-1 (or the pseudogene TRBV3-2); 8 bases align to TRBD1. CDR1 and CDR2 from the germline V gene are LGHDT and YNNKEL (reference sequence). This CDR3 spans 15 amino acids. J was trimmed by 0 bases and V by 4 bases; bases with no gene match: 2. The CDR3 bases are TGTGCCAGCAGCCCCCAGGGGGCTAGCAATCAGCCCCAGCATTTT. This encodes CASSPQGASNQPQHF.

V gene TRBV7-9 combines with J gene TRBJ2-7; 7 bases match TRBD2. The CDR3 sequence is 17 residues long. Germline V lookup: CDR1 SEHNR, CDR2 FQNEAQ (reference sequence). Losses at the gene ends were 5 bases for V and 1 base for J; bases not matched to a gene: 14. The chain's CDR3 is CASSPLPGPGGSYEQYF. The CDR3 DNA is TGTGCCAGCAGCCCTCTGCCGGGTCCGGGGGGATCCTACGAGCAGTACTTC.

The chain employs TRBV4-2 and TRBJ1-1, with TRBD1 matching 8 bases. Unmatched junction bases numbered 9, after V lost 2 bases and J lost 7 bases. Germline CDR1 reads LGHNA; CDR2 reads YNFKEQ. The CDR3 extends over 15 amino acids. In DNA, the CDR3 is TGTGCCAGCAGCCAAAAATTGACAGGGGCCTTTGAAGCTTTCTTT. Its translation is CASSQKLTGAFEAFF.

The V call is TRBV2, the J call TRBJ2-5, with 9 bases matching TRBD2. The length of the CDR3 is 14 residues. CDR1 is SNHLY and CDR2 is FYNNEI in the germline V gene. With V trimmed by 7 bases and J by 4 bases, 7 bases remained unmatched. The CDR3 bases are TGTGCCAGCAAGGTAGCGGGAGCAGCAGAGACCCAGTACTTC. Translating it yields CASKVAGAAETQYF.